The 11 T cell receptor beta chains presented below share a single source sample, sequenced in a study of blood T cell repertoires in COVID-19. TCRdb's table, derived via immunoSEQ multiplex PCR, lists solely in-frame clones and lacks some. The table includes about 350,000 clones, roughly 90% detected once. Sequenced: peripheral blood. These TCRs come from a woman aged 70-85 years with COVID-19, enrolled during active disease.

The chain joins TRBV7-2 to TRBJ1-1; possible D gene TRBD1, 6 bases. Germline V gives CDR1 SGHTA, CDR2 FQGNSA. V lost 2 bases, J lost 4 bases, and 8 bases lay in between. The CDR3 covers 13 residues. The CDR3 sequence: CASSLQGGTEAFF. In DNA, the CDR3 is TGTGCCAGCAGCTTACAAGGGGGCACTGAAGCTTTCTTT.

The chain carries TRBV5-1 and TRBJ2-5, with TRBD1 matching over 7 bases. Germline V gene sequence: CDR1 SGHRS, CDR2 YFSETQ. V shed 5 bases, J shed 3 bases, and the junction held 13 bases outside the gene matches. This CDR3 is 16 amino acids long. The CDR3 sequence is CASRPNPTGKEETQYF. The CDR3 nucleotides are TGCGCCAGCAGACCAAACCCGACAGGGAAGGAAGAGACCCAGTACTTC.

This chain uses TRBV2 with TRBJ2-6; a possible D gene is TRBD1 (5 bases). The ends were cut back, 1 base at V and 0 bases at J, with 10 bases in the middle. CDR3 length: 17 residues. The germline V gene has CDR1 SNHLY and CDR2 FYNNEI. This CDR3 reads CASSEEYRFSGANVLTF. CDR3 nucleotide sequence: TGTGCCAGCAGTGAAGAATACAGGTTCTCTGGGGCCAACGTCCTGACTTTC.

The J gene is TRBJ1-6, the V gene TRBV6-5; perhaps TRBD1 as D (5 bases). From germline, CDR1 is MNHEY and CDR2 SVGAGI. V lost 4 bases and J 9 bases, leaving 13 bases between the germline ends. CDR3 size: 14 residues. The DNA of the CDR3 is TGTGCCAGCAGTTTCATGGGACTGGGTTCACCCCTCCACTTT. Protein product: CASSFMGLGSPLHF.

The chain has TRBV18 and TRBJ1-2, with D possibly TRBD1 on 6 matching bases. The V and J ends lost 4 bases and 6 bases respectively, with 12 bases between them. The CDR3 loop spans 13 amino acids. Germline V CDR1 and CDR2: KGHSH, LQKENI. The CDR3 DNA reads TGTGCCAGCTCACGCGACAGGCAGGATGGCTACACCTTC. This encodes CASSRDRQDGYTF.

The chain joins TRBV28 to TRBJ1-1; no clear D gene. Germline loops: CDR1 MDHEN, CDR2 SYDVKM. This CDR3 spans 13 amino acids. Trimming stripped 3 bases from V and 1 base from J, with 6 bases between. The CDR3 protein is CASSLAGNTEAFF. The CDR3 DNA reads as TGTGCCAGCAGTTTGGCGGGGAACACTGAAGCTTTCTTT.

V gene TRBV27 combines with J gene TRBJ1-6, with D possibly being TRBD1 (6 bases). The germline V gene encodes CDR1 MNHEY and CDR2 SMNVEV (reference sequence). The CDR3 runs to 14 residues. V dropped 7 bases and J dropped 7 bases, with 14 bases sitting between them. The CDR3 bases are TGTGCCAGCACCCTCGGGGGGGGCAATTCACCCCTCCACTTT. This translates into CASTLGGGNSPLHF.

The chain couples TRBV3-1 (or the pseudogene TRBV3-2) to TRBJ2-7; unclear D gene. Trimming left V 4 bases short and J 0 bases short, with 10 bases between. The CDR3 has 14 amino acids. Germline V gives CDR1 LGHDT, CDR2 YNNKEL (reference sequence). CDR3 in DNA: TGTGCCAGCAGCCCACGACGGGTCTCCTACGAGCAGTACTTC. It yields the protein CASSPRRVSYEQYF.

The chain is built from TRBV7-8 and TRBJ2-5; 9 bases map to TRBD2. Germline V gene data show CDR1 as SGHVS and CDR2 as FQNEAQ. Losses at the gene ends were 4 bases for V and 2 bases for J; bases not matched to a gene: 8. The CDR3 spans 16 residues. CDR3 loop: CASSSRLAGEQETQYF. The CDR3 DNA is TGTGCCAGCAGCTCCCGGTTAGCGGGGGAACAAGAGACCCAGTACTTC.

Concerning this clone: The identical CDR3 is also encoded by other nucleotide sequences in the sample. V and J are TRBV5-1 and TRBJ1-6; 9 bases map to TRBD1. This CDR3 has 15 amino acids. After removal of 4 bases from V and 5 bases from J, the junction contained 4 bases not matched to a gene. CDR1 is SGHRS and CDR2 is YFSETQ in the germline V gene. CDR3 region: CASSPGTGNNSPLHF. The DNA of the CDR3 is TGCGCCAGCAGCCCTGGGACAGGGAATAATTCACCCCTCCACTTT.

This CDR3 is CASSVVGTASGNTIYF. As DNA, the CDR3 is TGTGCCAGCAGCGTAGTCGGGACAGCTTCTGGAAACACCATATATTTT. This chain uses TRBV9 with TRBJ1-3; 7 bases agree with TRBD1. Germline V gene sequence: CDR1 SGDLS, CDR2 YYNGEE. Trimming removed 0 bases from V and 1 base from J; junction bases left unmatched: 4. The CDR3 sequence is 16 residues long.